Sequencing of this TCR beta chain was carried out in a study of T cell responses to AZD1222 COVID-19 vaccine. The study, taken as a whole, reports: The repertoires were collected only after the peak T cell response. Regions left unmutated in variants are reportedly the target of nearly half of spike-specific TCRs. The study identified only six AZD1222 recipients as seropositive at baseline. Along spike, vaccine-associated CD4 TCRs were found throughout, with dominance at 160-218 and 743-854.

Only in-frame clones appear in the TCRdb table, and some are missing; sequencing was by immunoSEQ multiplex PCR. This table has tens of thousands of clones, 90% appearing once. Points on this clone: Antigen: not known.

Germline CDR1 and CDR2: MNHEY and SVGAGI. V dropped 5 bases and J dropped 4; count of bases not matched to a gene: 5. The CDR3 runs 15 residues. The chain has TRBV6-5 and TRBJ2-6, with 7 bases fitting TRBD1. Here the sequenced sample was peripheral blood, taken on day 0 of AZD1222 vaccination. The clonotype was recovered from an adult in good health. The CDR3: CASSPGGSGANVLTF. The CDR3 region has the DNA TGTGCCAGCAGTCCAGGGGGTTCAGGGGCCAACGTCCTGACTTTC.